This T cell receptor beta chain is drawn from a study of human T cells and chemical hapten exposure. Authors' methods: There were a median of around 100,000 TCRs per sample, with a range from about 23,224 to 690,600. A single record per CDR3 protein comes from TCRdb applying MiXCR to the 5' RACE reads. What appears here as the V and J calls and clone size reflects TCRdb's work, not the paper's. Of about 81,000 distinct CDR3 sequences listed, 7% to 8% are singletons. Blood, whole and unfractionated, served as the source for total RNA extraction. This clonotype was found many times. This CDR3 spans 15 amino acids. CDR1 and CDR2 from the germline V gene are SQVTM and ANQGSEA. With V trimmed by 1 base and J by 2 bases, 5 bases remained unmatched.

This sequence originates from a male donor in good health. This rearrangement joins TRBV29-1 to TRBJ2-5; 9 positions match TRBD2. CDR3 in DNA: TGCAGCGTTGAAGGCGGGAGGGGGCGGCAAGAGACCCAGTACTTC. This gives the protein CSVEGGRGRQETQYF.